The rows below give T cell receptor beta chains drawn from one sample of a study of response to subunit inactivated influenza vaccine. In TCRdb, the RT-PCR reads were re-called with MiXCR into one record per CDR3 protein. This sample yields about 500,000 distinct CDR3 sequences, of which 13% are seen a single time; roughly 14% belongs to the top ten. The sample consisted of PBMCs from blood, taken about 40 days after vaccination. The receptors shown here come from a man aged 45-65 years who received an inactivated influenza vaccine. Both conserved end residues are trimmed from each CDR3.

TRBV29-1	TRBJ2-3	SVSLGGPTDTQY
TRBV4-3	TRBJ1-4	ASSQDQGRVEKLF
TRBV5-1	TRBJ2-5	ASSLGPQGAQEAQY
TRBV20-1	TRBJ1-3	SASSGTTTGNTIY
TRBV6-2/TRBV6-3	TRBJ2-2	ASSRSGRGGTGELF
TRBV7-6	TRBJ2-2	ASSLGTSISGELF
TRBV11-2	TRBJ2-3	ASSLYRGATDTQY
TRBV5-1	TRBJ2-1	ASSLEATTTMRQF
TRBV9	TRBJ2-3	ASSGSRGTDTQY
TRBV12-3/TRBV12-4	TRBJ2-5	ASRGKRGDQETQY
TRBV6-6	TRBJ1-1	ASSYYSTEAF
TRBV7-2	TRBJ1-5	ASNQGAWSNQPQH
TRBV11-2	TRBJ2-7	ASSLGWAGGNYEQY
TRBV28	TRBJ1-1	ASSATGGAGAF
TRBV20-1	TRBJ1-1	SAGTGWGAF
TRBV4-3	TRBJ2-3	ASSRITSPSTDTQY
TRBV20-1	TRBJ2-3	SASGTGFTDTQY
TRBV7-9	TRBJ2-1	ASSFNPNNEQF
TRBV4-2	TRBJ1-5	ASSQETGEFNQPQH
TRBV20-1	TRBJ2-7	SARATGVSTRELSFYEQY
TRBV9	TRBJ2-1	ASSVDPASGSSYNEQF
TRBV27	TRBJ2-2	ASSSSGTGYYTGELF
TRBV5-1	TRBJ2-1	ASSAGTVNEQF
TRBV28	TRBJ2-3	ASSLAGSLWGTDTQY
TRBV20-1	TRBJ2-5	SASRFDRVQETQY
TRBV27	TRBJ1-2	ASRKQGTYGYT
TRBV6-5	TRBJ2-1	ASSYLPLLAGYNEQF